The 30 T cell receptor beta chains below come from one sample, sequenced in a study of CD8 T cells in Susac syndrome. With random hexamers, roughly 0.45 to 1 ug RNA was reverse transcribed. TCRdb processed the immunoSEQ multiplex PCR reads anew with MiXCR; each CDR3 protein has one entry. There are 150,000 to 200,000 distinct CDR3 sequences in the sample; about 94% occur only once, and 0.085% to 0.13% lies in the top ten. The source material was CD4+ T cells from PBMCs. These receptors were collected from a human donor in good health.

V gene TRBV4-2 combines with J gene TRBJ2-7; D is possibly TRBD1 or TRBD2 (5 bases each). The CDR3 contains 16 residues. Trimming pared 1 base from V and 7 bases from J, leaving 20 bases between. The germline V gene encodes CDR1 LGHNA and CDR2 YNFKEQ. CDR3 sequence: CASSQGGSGTFQEQYF. Written as DNA, the CDR3 is TGTGCCAGCAGCCAAGGGGGGTCGGGAACCTTTCAAGAGCAGTACTTC.

The rearrangement links TRBV28 to TRBJ2-1; D is unclear. The V and J ends lost 3 bases and 9 bases respectively, with 12 bases between them. The V gene's germline CDR1 is MDHEN and CDR2 SYDVKM. The CDR3 extends over 13 amino acids. CDR3 in DNA: TGTGCCAGCAGTTTCCCCTTAATCCGTGAGCAGTTCTTC. It translates to CASSFPLIREQFF.

The chain carries TRBV11-2 and TRBJ1-5, with TRBD1 identical over 7 bases. Germline V gives CDR1 SGHAT, CDR2 FQNNGV. The CDR3 contains 14 residues. V dropped 5 bases and J dropped 6; count of bases not matched to a gene: 7. CDR3 protein: CASSARTGGQPQHF. CDR3 coding DNA: TGTGCCAGCAGCGCCCGGACAGGAGGTCAGCCCCAGCATTTT.

The V and J genes are TRBV5-6 and TRBJ2-5; the D is unclear. Germline V gives CDR1 SGHDT, CDR2 YYEEEE. The ends were cut back, 4 bases at V and 0 bases at J, with 10 bases in the middle. The CDR3 has 14 amino acids. CDR3 DNA: TGTGCCAGCAGCGTTTGGCCAGACCAAGAGACCCAGTACTTC. This codes for CASSVWPDQETQYF. Using reference TRBV5-6 and TRBJ2-5 for the parts outside the CDR3, the full variable domain is DAGVTQSPTHLIKTRGQQVTLRCSPKSGHDTVSWYQQALGQGPQFIFQYYEEEERQRGNFPDRFSGHQFPNYSSELNVNALLLGDSALYLCASSVWPDQETQYFGPGTRLLVL.

The chain couples TRBV29-1 to TRBJ2-5; 9 bases fit TRBD2. This CDR3 spans 13 amino acids. The J segment lost 5 bases and the V segment lost 4 bases, leaving 5 bases of the junction unmatched. Germline CDR1 reads SQVTM; CDR2 reads ANQGSEA. For the CDR3, the DNA is TGCAGCGTTGGTAGCGGGAGTCGGGAGACCCAGTACTTC. Protein: CSVGSGSRETQYF.

The chain links TRBV29-1 to TRBJ2-3; unclear D gene. The CDR3 length is 14 residues. V was shortened by 4 bases and J by 4 bases, with 15 bases between the two germline ends. Germline CDR1 is SQVTM and CDR2 is ANQGSEA. CDR3 loop: CSVVGSTSPDTQYF. As DNA, the CDR3 is TGCAGCGTTGTGGGCTCTACCTCCCCAGATACGCAGTATTTT.

This rearrangement joins TRBV29-1 to TRBJ2-3, with 8 bases fitting TRBD1. Losses at the gene ends were 7 bases for V and 0 bases for J; bases not matched to a gene: 9. Per the germline V gene, CDR1 is SQVTM and CDR2 is ANQGSEA. The CDR3 loop spans 15 amino acids. CDR3 nucleotide sequence: TGCAGCGGACGCCGGACAGGGCCTAGCACAGATACGCAGTATTTT. It is translated as CSGRRTGPSTDTQYF.

The chain is built from TRBV7-2 and TRBJ1-2; 8 bases match TRBD1. V gave up 3 bases and J gave up 3 bases; unmatched junction bases: 3. From germline, CDR1 is SGHTA and CDR2 FQGNSA. The CDR3 loop spans 14 amino acids. The CDR3 bases are TGTGCCAGCAGCTTCAAACAGGGGGACTATGGCTACACCTTC. This sequence encodes CASSFKQGDYGYTF.

J is TRBJ2-7 and V is TRBV20-1; 10 nucleotides line up with TRBD2. V lost 3 bases and J lost 2; bases outside the gene matches: 7. The V gene's germline CDR1 is DFQATT and CDR2 SNEGSKA (reference sequence). The CDR3 has 15 residues. In DNA form, the CDR3 reads TGCAGTGCTAGGAGCGGGAGGGCCAATACCTACGAGCAGTACTTC. Encoded protein: CSARSGRANTYEQYF.

The chain joins TRBV7-2 to TRBJ1-5, with TRBD1 matching over 7 bases. The V gene's germline CDR1 is SGHTA and CDR2 FQGNSA. V was clipped by 5 bases and J by 9 bases; unmatched bases: 13. The CDR3 extends over 15 amino acids. The CDR3 spells CASSLTGTEGMPQHF. In DNA, the CDR3 is TGTGCCAGCAGCCTAACCGGGACAGAAGGCATGCCCCAGCATTTT.

This chain joins TRBV7-9 and TRBJ1-2; D is undetermined. Germline V lookup: CDR1 SEHNR, CDR2 FQNEAQ (reference sequence). The CDR3 is made up of 12 amino acids. Trimming took off 5 bases at V and 13 bases at J, with 17 bases between the two ends. CDR3 region: CASSRDQQMSTF. The CDR3 DNA reads as TGTGCCAGCAGCAGAGACCAGCAGATGAGCACCTTC. The variable domain in full, completed from reference TRBV7-9 and TRBJ1-2, reads DTGVSQNPRHKITKRGQNVTFRCDPISEHNRLYWYRQTLGQGPEFLTYFQNEAQLEKSRLLSDRFSAERPKGSFSTLEIQRTEQGDSAMYLCASSRDQQMSTFGSGTRLTVV.

This clonotype was observed a handful of times. This chain links TRBV30 with TRBJ1-2, with D possibly being TRBD1 (5 bases). From germline, CDR1 is GTSNPN and CDR2 SVGIG (reference sequence). V was shortened by 0 bases and J by 4 bases, with 6 bases between the two germline ends. The CDR3 sequence is 12 residues long. The CDR3 here is CAWSVGTYGYTF. Here the CDR3 DNA reads TGTGCCTGGAGTGTGGGGACCTATGGCTACACCTTC.

This clonotype was seen only once. The V gene is TRBV20-1, the J gene TRBJ1-1; D uncertain. The CDR3 extends over 13 amino acids. With 0 bases removed from V and 1 base from J, the gap between germline ends came to 6 bases. Germline assignment: CDR1 DFQATT and CDR2 SNEGSKA (reference sequence). CDR3 loop: CSARDARNTEAFF. CDR3 in DNA: TGCAGTGCTAGAGATGCCAGGAACACTGAAGCTTTCTTT.

This chain connects TRBV30 to TRBJ2-1; D perhaps matches TRBD1 (6 bases). The germline V and J ends were trimmed by 1 base and 8 bases, with 18 bases remaining between them. Germline values: CDR1 GTSNPN, CDR2 SVGIG (reference sequence). The CDR3 totals 15 residues. CDR3 nucleotide sequence: TGTGCCTGGAGTGCCGGAACAGGGAAATACCATGAGCAGTTCTTC. This codes for CAWSAGTGKYHEQFF.

CDR3 in DNA: TGCGCCAGCAGCCAAGATTTAGGCGGGGACACAGATACGCAGTATTTT. Translated, it gives CASSQDLGGDTDTQYF. The chain employs TRBV4-3 and TRBJ2-3; D might be TRBD2 (6 bases). Germline-derived CDR1 and CDR2 are LGHNA and YSLEER. The CDR3 runs 16 residues. Trimming shortened V by 0 bases and J by 2 bases, and 12 bases separated the two germline ends.

The V gene is TRBV6-2 or TRBV6-3, the J gene TRBJ2-7; 7 bases map to TRBD1. After removal of 5 bases from V and 5 bases from J, the junction contained 6 bases not matched to a gene. The CDR3 totals 13 residues. CDR1 and CDR2 (germline): MNHEY, SVGEGT. This CDR3 is CASSGQVRNEQYF. CDR3 bases: TGTGCCAGCAGTGGACAGGTCAGGAACGAGCAGTACTTC.

This sequence joins TRBV20-1 and TRBJ2-7; D ambiguous. CDR1 is DFQATT, CDR2 SNEGSKA, per germline (reference sequence). With 4 bases removed from V and 4 bases from J, the gap between germline ends came to 11 bases. This CDR3 has 12 residues. The CDR3 spells CSANKAAYEQYF. CDR3 in DNA: TGCAGTGCTAACAAGGCCGCGTACGAGCAGTACTTC.

This clonotype was observed once. The chain combines TRBV20-1 with TRBJ2-1; D is unresolved. V was clipped by 3 bases and J by 7 bases, with 10 bases between them. Per the germline V gene, CDR1 is DFQATT and CDR2 is SNEGSKA (reference sequence). The CDR3 is 12 amino acids. CDR3 amino acids: CSASKGWNEQFF. The CDR3 coding sequence is TGCAGTGCTAGTAAAGGTTGGAATGAGCAGTTCTTC.

The chain recombines TRBV12-3 or TRBV12-4 with TRBJ2-7, with a tentative D call TRBD1 (6 bases). V shed 1 base and J shed 5 bases, with 15 bases lying between them. CDR3 length: 15 residues. CDR3 coding DNA: TGTGCCAGCAGTTTAGAAGGGGGAAGTGCCAACGAGCAGTACTTC. Its translation is CASSLEGGSANEQYF.

This rearrangement joins TRBV27 to TRBJ1-2; D is uncertain. CDR1 is MNHEY and CDR2 is SMNVEV in the germline V gene (reference sequence). Deletions cut 5 bases from V and 4 bases from J, with 14 bases between. The CDR3 runs 14 residues. CDR3 region: CASSTNRRGYGYTF. Here the CDR3 DNA reads TGTGCCAGCAGTACCAACCGACGGGGCTATGGCTACACCTTC.

J is TRBJ2-3 and V is TRBV4-2; no clear D gene. The V and J ends lost 4 bases and 2 bases respectively, with 13 bases between them. Germline CDR1 and CDR2: LGHNA and YNFKEQ. The CDR3 is made up of 15 amino acids. CDR3 region: CASSRSPYPTDTQYF. The CDR3 nucleotides are TGTGCCAGCAGCCGAAGCCCTTACCCCACAGATACGCAGTATTTT.

This clonotype was seen a single time. CDR3 in amino acids: CASSLRSADYEKLFF. CDR3 in DNA: TGTGCCAGCAGCTTAAGGTCCGCGGATTATGAAAAACTGTTTTTT. This chain uses TRBV7-2 with TRBJ1-4; D not certain. V lost 2 bases and J 6 bases, leaving 13 bases between the germline ends. Germline CDR1 reads SGHTA; CDR2 reads FQGNSA. The CDR3 consists of 15 residues.

This chain connects TRBV27 to TRBJ2-1; no clear D. V was trimmed by 5 bases and J by 8 bases, leaving 19 bases between them. The germline V gene encodes CDR1 MNHEY and CDR2 SMNVEV (reference sequence). The CDR3 is 15 residues long. CDR3 loop: CASSPLGPRGHEQFF. For the CDR3, the DNA is TGTGCCAGCAGTCCCCTCGGGCCCCGTGGGCATGAGCAGTTCTTC.

The chain employs TRBV20-1 and TRBJ1-1; D is ambiguous. The CDR3 runs to 14 residues. Trimming cost V 3 bases and J 2 bases, with 13 bases left between them. Per germline, CDR1 DFQATT and CDR2 SNEGSKA (reference sequence). The CDR3, as DNA: TGCAGTGCTAGGGATCCCCGTCTTAACACTGAAGCTTTCTTT. Its protein product is CSARDPRLNTEAFF.

This chain uses TRBV14 with TRBJ2-6, with TRBD1 as a possible D gene (5 bases). The CDR3 has 15 residues. The germline V and J ends were trimmed by 2 bases and 2 bases, with 7 bases remaining between them. Germline V CDR1 and CDR2: SGHDN, FVKESK. CDR3 protein: CASSQLGAGANVLTF. In DNA form, the CDR3 reads TGTGCCAGCAGCCAATTAGGGGCTGGGGCCAACGTCCTGACTTTC.

The gene calls are TRBV20-1 and TRBJ2-7; no clear D. The CDR3 consists of 11 residues. V was pared by 1 base and J by 3 bases, with 4 bases between. Germline V CDR1 and CDR2: DFQATT, SNEGSKA (reference sequence). The chain's CDR3 is CSARAHYEQYF. As DNA, the CDR3 is TGCAGTGCTAGAGCCCACTACGAGCAGTACTTC.

This clonotype was seen once. The V call is TRBV7-2, the J call TRBJ2-3; TRBD2 matches 13 bases. The germline CDR1 and CDR2 sequences are SGHTA and FQGNSA. The J segment lost 4 bases and the V segment lost 2 bases, leaving 3 bases of the junction unmatched. The CDR3 has 16 amino acids. CDR3 residues: CASSLTSGGGADTQYF. Here the CDR3 DNA reads TGTGCCAGCAGCTTAACTAGCGGGGGGGGAGCAGATACGCAGTATTTT.

This chain connects TRBV6-2 or TRBV6-3 to TRBJ2-7, with D uncertain. The germline V gene has CDR1 MNHEY and CDR2 SVGEGT. The V gene lost 2 bases and the J gene lost 5 bases, with 10 bases spanning the gap. The CDR3 has 13 amino acids. The CDR3 DNA reads TGTGCCAGCAGTTACAGAGTGACCCACGAGCAGTACTTC. It specifies CASSYRVTHEQYF.

This chain joins TRBV20-1 and TRBJ2-5; D not certain. This CDR3 contains 14 residues. Germline V gene lookup returns CDR1 DFQATT and CDR2 SNEGSKA (reference sequence). Trimming took off 3 bases at V and 1 base at J, with 12 bases between the two ends. The CDR3: CSASISGFQETQYF. As DNA, the CDR3 is TGCAGTGCTAGCATTTCCGGGTTCCAAGAGACCCAGTACTTC.

The rearrangement joins TRBV20-1 to TRBJ2-7, with TRBD2 matching over 8 bases. Germline V lookup: CDR1 DFQATT, CDR2 SNEGSKA (reference sequence). This CDR3 is 15 amino acids long. The V and J ends lost 3 bases and 7 bases, in that order; junction bases with no gene match: 14. The CDR3 region has the DNA TGCAGTGCTAGTAGTGGACTAGCCTCCTCGGAGGAGCAGTACTTC. Amino acid sequence: CSASSGLASSEEQYF.